These 10 T cell receptor beta chains originate from one sample sequenced in a study of blood T cell repertoires in COVID-19. Repertoires were generated with immunoSEQ multiplex PCR, while TCRdb's copy carries only in-frame clones and drops some. Here the sample spans roughly 83,000 clones, around nine tenths being singletons. Sequencing was done on a sample of peripheral blood. The receptor set was obtained from a man aged 80 or over with active or convalescent COVID-19.

The chain employs TRBV5-4 and TRBJ2-5, with 9 bases identical to TRBD1. CDR3 length equals 14 residues. CDR1 SGHNT and CDR2 YYREEE come from the germline V gene (reference sequence). V lost 4 bases, J lost 2 bases, and 3 bases stayed unmatched. The CDR3 reads CASSLDRGQETQYF. The CDR3 DNA reads as TGTGCCAGCAGCCTCGACAGGGGGCAAGAGACCCAGTACTTC.

This chain joins TRBV19 and TRBJ1-4; TRBD1 matches at 7 bases. Germline CDR1 and CDR2: LNHDA and SQIVND (reference sequence). The ends lost 9 bases at V and 3 bases at J; junction bases unmatched: 7. This CDR3 is 14 amino acids long. CDR3 nucleotide sequence: TGTGCCAGCGATGACGGGACAGCTAATGAAAAACTGTTTTTT. Protein sequence: CASDDGTANEKLFF.

This sequence joins TRBV6-1 and TRBJ2-1; D remains ambiguous. Per the germline V gene, CDR1 is MNHNS and CDR2 is SASEGT. The CDR3 covers 15 residues. V was cut by 2 bases and J by 0 bases, with 8 bases left in between. CDR3 residues: CASSERPSSYNEQFF. The CDR3 DNA is TGTGCCAGCAGTGAACGTCCGAGCTCCTACAATGAGCAGTTCTTC.

V is TRBV2 and J is TRBJ1-5; D gene unclear. The germline gives CDR1 SNHLY, CDR2 FYNNEI. The germline V and J ends were trimmed by 8 bases and 0 bases, with 11 bases remaining between them. The CDR3 runs 14 residues. CDR3 residues: CASSTVYSNQPQHF. The CDR3 DNA is TGTGCCAGCTCTACCGTCTATAGCAATCAGCCCCAGCATTTT.

The chain uses TRBV19 and TRBJ1-2; 8 bases are a match to TRBD1. The length of the CDR3 is 15 residues. Trimming at V came to 4 bases and at J to 7 bases, leaving 11 bases not matched to a gene. The germline V gene has CDR1 LNHDA and CDR2 SQIVND (reference sequence). The DNA for the CDR3 is TGTGCCAGTAGTAAATTGGACAGGGACGTTCGTGGCTACACCTTC. Its translation is CASSKLDRDVRGYTF.

The V gene is TRBV5-1, the J gene TRBJ2-3, with 7 positions matching TRBD1. J was trimmed by 6 bases and V by 4 bases; bases with no gene match: 5. The CDR3 is made up of 13 amino acids. Per the germline V gene, CDR1 is SGHRS and CDR2 is YFSETQ. In nucleotides, the CDR3 is TGCGCCAGCAGCAAGAACAGGGGCGATACGCAGTATTTT. Translating gives CASSKNRGDTQYF.

This chain links TRBV6-5 with TRBJ2-3, with D possibly TRBD1 on 5 matching bases. The CDR3 has 14 residues. Between the trimmed V and J ends, which lost 6 bases and 1 base, there was a span of 11 bases. CDR1 and CDR2 (germline): MNHEY, SVGAGI. CDR3 in amino acids: CASRRGTRTDTQYF. In DNA, the CDR3 is TGTGCCAGCAGAAGGGGAACCCGCACAGATACGCAGTATTTT.

V gene TRBV29-1 combines with J gene TRBJ2-3; 7 bases fit TRBD1. Germline values: CDR1 SQVTM, CDR2 ANQGSEA. V was pared by 6 bases and J by 2 bases, with 8 bases of the junction left unmatched. The CDR3 has 14 amino acids. CDR3: CSVPTGQITDTQYF. The CDR3 bases are TGCAGCGTCCCGACAGGGCAGATCACAGATACGCAGTATTTT.

With respect to this clone: At one of its ends the junction is not consistent with the germline gene, which may arise from a read error. V gene TRBV3-1 (or the pseudogene TRBV3-2) combines with J gene TRBJ2-3, with 10 nucleotides matching TRBD1. The CDR3 covers 12 residues. Germline V gives CDR1 LGHDT, CDR2 YNNKEL (reference sequence). The CDR3 loop reads CASSNRDRGREF. In DNA form, the CDR3 reads TGTGCCAGCAGCAACCGGGACAGGGGCAGGGAATTT.

The CDR3 coding sequence is TGTGCCAGTAGTATCCGGGGGGCCACAGATACGCAGTATTTT. The encoded protein is CASSIRGATDTQYF. This chain links TRBV19 with TRBJ2-3, with a weak D call TRBD2 (7 bases). There are 14 residues in the CDR3. The V gene lost 3 bases and the J gene lost 2 bases, with 9 bases spanning the gap. CDR1 and CDR2 from the germline V gene are LNHDA and SQIVND (reference sequence).